This T cell receptor (beta chain) was documented in a study of cytomegalovirus exposure and HLA in healthy donors. Study-level background: Some 85 million unique TCRs, all from HLA-typed donors, were included in an early release of the data. Study-level findings and limits: Presence/absence analyses rested on an assumption that sequencing depth was roughly uniform across donors.

About this clone itself: Antigen unknown.

The PCR made use of 60 Vbeta and 13 Jbeta primers. Data came from immunoSEQ multiplex PCR; TCRdb stores just in-frame clones and leaves some out. There are about 140,000 clones in the sample, with 2% to 3% held by the top ten. This sequence was found in a man in his forties or fifties in good health and CMV-seronegative. Sequencing was performed on PBMCs.

The CDR3 here is CASRTGEETQYF. DNA for the CDR3: TGTGCCAGCAGAACAGGGGAAGAGACCCAGTACTTC. The chain has TRBV6-5 and TRBJ2-5, with 7 bases aligning to TRBD1. The CDR3 spans 12 residues. V gave up 6 bases and J gave up 3 bases; unmatched junction bases: 1. Germline CDR1 MNHEY, CDR2 SVGAGI.